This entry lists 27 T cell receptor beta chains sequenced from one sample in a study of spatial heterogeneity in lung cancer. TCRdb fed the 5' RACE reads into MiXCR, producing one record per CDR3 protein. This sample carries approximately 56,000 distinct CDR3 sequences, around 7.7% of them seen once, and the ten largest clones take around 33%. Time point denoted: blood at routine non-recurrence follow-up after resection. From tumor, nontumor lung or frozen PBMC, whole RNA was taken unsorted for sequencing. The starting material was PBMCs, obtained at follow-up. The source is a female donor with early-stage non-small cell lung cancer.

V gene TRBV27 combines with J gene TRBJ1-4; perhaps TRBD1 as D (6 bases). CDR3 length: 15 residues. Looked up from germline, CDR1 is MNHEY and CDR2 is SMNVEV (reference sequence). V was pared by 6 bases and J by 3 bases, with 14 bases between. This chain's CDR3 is CASRSNRESNEKLFF. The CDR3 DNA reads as TGTGCCAGCAGGTCCAACAGGGAATCTAATGAAAAACTGTTTTTT.

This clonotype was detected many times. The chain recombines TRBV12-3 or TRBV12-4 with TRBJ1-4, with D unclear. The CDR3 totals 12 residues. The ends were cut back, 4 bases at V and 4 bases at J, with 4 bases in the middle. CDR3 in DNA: TGTGCCAGCAGTTCTATTAATGAAAAACTGTTTTTT. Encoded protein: CASSSINEKLFF.

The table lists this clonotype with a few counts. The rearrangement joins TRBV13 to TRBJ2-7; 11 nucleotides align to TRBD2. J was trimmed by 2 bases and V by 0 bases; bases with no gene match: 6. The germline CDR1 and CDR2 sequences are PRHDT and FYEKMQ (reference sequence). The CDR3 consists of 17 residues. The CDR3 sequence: CASSLGLAGGVAYEQYF. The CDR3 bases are TGTGCCAGCAGCTTAGGTCTAGCGGGGGGTGTAGCCTACGAGCAGTACTTC.

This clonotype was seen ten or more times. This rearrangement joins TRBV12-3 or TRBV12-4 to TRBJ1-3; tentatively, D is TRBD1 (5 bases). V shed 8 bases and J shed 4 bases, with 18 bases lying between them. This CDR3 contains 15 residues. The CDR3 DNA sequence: TGTGCCAGCTCCCGGGGGACGGCGACCGGAAACACCATATATTTT. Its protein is CASSRGTATGNTIYF.

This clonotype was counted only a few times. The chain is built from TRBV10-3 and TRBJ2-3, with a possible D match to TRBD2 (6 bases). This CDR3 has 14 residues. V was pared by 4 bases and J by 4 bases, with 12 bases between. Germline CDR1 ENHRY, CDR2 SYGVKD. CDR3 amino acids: CAISAGSGSDTQYF. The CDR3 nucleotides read TGTGCCATCAGTGCAGGTAGCGGCTCAGATACGCAGTATTTT.

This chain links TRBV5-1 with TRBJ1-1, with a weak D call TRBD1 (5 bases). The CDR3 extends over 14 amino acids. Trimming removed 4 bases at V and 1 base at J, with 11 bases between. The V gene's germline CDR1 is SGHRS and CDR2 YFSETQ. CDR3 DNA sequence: TGCGCCAGCAGCACAATCGACAGGAACACTGAAGCTTTCTTT. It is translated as CASSTIDRNTEAFF.

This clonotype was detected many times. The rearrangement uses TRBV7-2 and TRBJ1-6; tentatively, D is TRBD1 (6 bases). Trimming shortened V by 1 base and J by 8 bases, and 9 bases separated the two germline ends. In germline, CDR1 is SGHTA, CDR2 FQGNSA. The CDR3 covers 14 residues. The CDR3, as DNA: TGTGCCAGCAGCTTAGGAGGGGGGTATTCACCCCTCCACTTT. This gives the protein CASSLGGGYSPLHF.

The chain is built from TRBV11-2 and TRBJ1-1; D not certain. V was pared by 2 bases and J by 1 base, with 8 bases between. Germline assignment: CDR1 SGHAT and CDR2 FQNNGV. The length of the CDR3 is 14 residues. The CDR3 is CASSLPAGNTEAFF. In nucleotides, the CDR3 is TGTGCCAGCAGCTTACCGGCAGGGAACACTGAAGCTTTCTTT.

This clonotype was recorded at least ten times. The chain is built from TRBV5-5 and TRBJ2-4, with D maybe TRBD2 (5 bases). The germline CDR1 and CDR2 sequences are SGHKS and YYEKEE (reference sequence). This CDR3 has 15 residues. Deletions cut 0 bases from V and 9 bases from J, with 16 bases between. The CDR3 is CASSLEGGQPVIQYF. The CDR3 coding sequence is TGTGCCAGCAGCTTGGAGGGCGGGCAACCCGTCATTCAGTACTTC.

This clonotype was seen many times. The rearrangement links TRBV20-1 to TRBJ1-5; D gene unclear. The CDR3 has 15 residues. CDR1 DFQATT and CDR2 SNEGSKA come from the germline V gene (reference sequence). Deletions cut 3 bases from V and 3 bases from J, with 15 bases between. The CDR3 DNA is TGCAGTGCTAGTGTGCGTTTGGGTTACAATCAGCCCCAGCATTTT. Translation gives CSASVRLGYNQPQHF.

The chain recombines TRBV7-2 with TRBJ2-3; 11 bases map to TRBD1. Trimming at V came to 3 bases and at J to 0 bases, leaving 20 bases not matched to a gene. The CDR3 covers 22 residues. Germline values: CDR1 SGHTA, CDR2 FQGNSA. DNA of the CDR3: TGTGCCAGCAGCTTGTGGACAGGGGGCTACCTAGATTCATATTCTAGCACAGATACGCAGTATTTT. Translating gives CASSLWTGGYLDSYSSTDTQYF. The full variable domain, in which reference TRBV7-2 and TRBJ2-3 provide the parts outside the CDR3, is GAGVSQSPSNKVTEKGKDVELRCDPISGHTALYWYRQSLGQGLEFLIYFQGNSAPDKSGLPSDRFSAERTGGSVSTLTIQRTQQEDSAVYLCASSLWTGGYLDSYSSTDTQYFGPGTRLTVL.

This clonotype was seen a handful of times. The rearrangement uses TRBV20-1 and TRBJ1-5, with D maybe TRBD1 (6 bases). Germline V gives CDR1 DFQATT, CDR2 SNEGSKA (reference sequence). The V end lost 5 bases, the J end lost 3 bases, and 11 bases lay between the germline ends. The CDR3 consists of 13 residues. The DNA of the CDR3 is TGCAGTGCTTACCGACAGGCCAATCAGCCCCAGCATTTT. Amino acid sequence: CSAYRQANQPQHF.

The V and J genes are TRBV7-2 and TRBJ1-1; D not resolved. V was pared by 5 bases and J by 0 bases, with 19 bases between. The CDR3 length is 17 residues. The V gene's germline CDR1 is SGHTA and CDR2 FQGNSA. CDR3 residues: CASSTPNPGRVNTEAFF. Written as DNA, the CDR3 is TGTGCCAGCAGCACCCCGAACCCCGGGAGGGTGAACACTGAAGCTTTCTTT.

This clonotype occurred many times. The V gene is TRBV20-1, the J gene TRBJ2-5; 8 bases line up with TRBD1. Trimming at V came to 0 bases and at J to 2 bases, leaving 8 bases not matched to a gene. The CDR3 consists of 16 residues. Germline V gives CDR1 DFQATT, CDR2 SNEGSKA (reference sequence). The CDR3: CSARDTGTGRQETQYF. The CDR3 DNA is TGCAGTGCTAGAGATACCGGGACAGGAAGACAAGAGACCCAGTACTTC.

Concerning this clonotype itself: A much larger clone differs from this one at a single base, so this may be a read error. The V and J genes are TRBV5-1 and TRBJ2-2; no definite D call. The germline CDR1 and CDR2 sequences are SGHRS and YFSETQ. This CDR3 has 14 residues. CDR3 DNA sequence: TGCGCCGGCAGTTGGACCAGGAACACCGGGGAGCTGTTTTTT. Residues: CAGSWTRNTGELFF. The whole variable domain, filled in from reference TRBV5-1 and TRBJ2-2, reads KAGVTQTPRYLIKTRGQQVTLSCSPISGHRSVSWYQQTPGQGLQFLFEYFSETQRNKGNFPGRFSGRQFSNSRSEMNVSTLELGDSALYLCAGSWTRNTGELFFGEGSRLTVL.

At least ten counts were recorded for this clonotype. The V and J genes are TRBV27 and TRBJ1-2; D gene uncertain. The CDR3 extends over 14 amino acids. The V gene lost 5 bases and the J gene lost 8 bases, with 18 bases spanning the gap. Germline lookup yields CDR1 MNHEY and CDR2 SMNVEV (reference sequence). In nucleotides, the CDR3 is TGTGCCAGCAGTGCAAACGGACTTAATCCCGGCTACACCTTC. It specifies CASSANGLNPGYTF.

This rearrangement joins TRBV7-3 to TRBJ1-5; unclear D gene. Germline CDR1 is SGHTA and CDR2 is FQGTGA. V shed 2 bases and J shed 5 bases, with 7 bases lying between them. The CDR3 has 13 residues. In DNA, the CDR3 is TGTGCCAGCAGCTTAGCAAGAGATCAGCCCCAGCATTTT. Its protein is CASSLARDQPQHF. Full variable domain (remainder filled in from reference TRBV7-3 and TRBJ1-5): GAGVSQTPSNKVTEKGKYVELRCDPISGHTALYWYRQSLGQGPEFLIYFQGTGAADDSGLPNDRFFAVRPEGSVSTLKIQRTERGDSAVYLCASSLARDQPQHFGDGTRLSIL.

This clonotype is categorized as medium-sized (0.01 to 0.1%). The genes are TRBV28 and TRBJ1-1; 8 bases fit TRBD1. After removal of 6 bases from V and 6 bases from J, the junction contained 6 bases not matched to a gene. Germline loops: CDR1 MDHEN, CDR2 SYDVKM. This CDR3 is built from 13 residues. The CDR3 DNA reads TGTGCCAGCAGCGAGGCAGGGGGCGCTGAAGCTTTCTTT. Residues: CASSEAGGAEAFF. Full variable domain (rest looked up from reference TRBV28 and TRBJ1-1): DVKVTQSSRYLVKRTGEKVFLECVQDMDHENMFWYRQDPGLGLRLIYFSYDVKMKEKGDIPEGYSVSREKKERFSLILESASTNQTSMYLCASSEAGGAEAFFGQGTRLTVV.

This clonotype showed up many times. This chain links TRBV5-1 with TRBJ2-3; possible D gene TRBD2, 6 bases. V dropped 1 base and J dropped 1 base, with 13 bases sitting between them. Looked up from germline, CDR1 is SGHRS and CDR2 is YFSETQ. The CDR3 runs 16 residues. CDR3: CASSLLMGGGTDTQYF. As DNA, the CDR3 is TGCGCCAGCAGCTTGTTAATGGGCGGGGGCACAGATACGCAGTATTTT.

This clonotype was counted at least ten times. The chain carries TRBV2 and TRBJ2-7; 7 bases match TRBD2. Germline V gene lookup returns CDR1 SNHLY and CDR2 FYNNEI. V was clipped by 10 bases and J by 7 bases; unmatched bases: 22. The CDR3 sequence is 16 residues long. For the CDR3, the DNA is TGTGCCACCCTTTCTCTAGAGGCTAGCGGTTCCCGAGAGCAGTACTTC. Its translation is CATLSLEASGSREQYF.

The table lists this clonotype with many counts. The CDR3, as DNA: TGCAGCGTTGAAGGCGGGGAAGAGACCCAGTACTTC. Protein product: CSVEGGEETQYF. J is TRBJ2-5 and V is TRBV29-1, with D perhaps TRBD2 (6 bases). The CDR3 is made up of 12 amino acids. Germline V lookup: CDR1 SQVTM, CDR2 ANQGSEA. Trimming removed 1 base from V and 3 bases from J, with 6 bases in between.

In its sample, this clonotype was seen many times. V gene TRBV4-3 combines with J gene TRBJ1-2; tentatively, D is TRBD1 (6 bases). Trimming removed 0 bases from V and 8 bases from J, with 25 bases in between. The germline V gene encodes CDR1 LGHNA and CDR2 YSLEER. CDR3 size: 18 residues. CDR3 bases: TGCGCCAGCAGCCAAGATAGGAGGAACAGGGTGAACACAGGGGGCTACACCTTC. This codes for CASSQDRRNRVNTGGYTF.

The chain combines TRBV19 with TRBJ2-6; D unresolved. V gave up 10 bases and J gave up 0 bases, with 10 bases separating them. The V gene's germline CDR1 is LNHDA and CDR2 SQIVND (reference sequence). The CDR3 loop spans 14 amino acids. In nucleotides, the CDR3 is TGTGCCACCAATACTGACTCTGGGGCCAACGTCCTGACTTTC. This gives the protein CATNTDSGANVLTF.

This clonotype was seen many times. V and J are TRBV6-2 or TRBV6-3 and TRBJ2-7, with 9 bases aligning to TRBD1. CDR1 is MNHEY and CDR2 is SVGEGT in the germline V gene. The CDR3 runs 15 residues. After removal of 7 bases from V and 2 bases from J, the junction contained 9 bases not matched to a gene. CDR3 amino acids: CASTPVGQGPYEQYF. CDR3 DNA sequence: TGTGCCAGCACTCCCGTGGGACAGGGCCCCTACGAGCAGTACTTC.

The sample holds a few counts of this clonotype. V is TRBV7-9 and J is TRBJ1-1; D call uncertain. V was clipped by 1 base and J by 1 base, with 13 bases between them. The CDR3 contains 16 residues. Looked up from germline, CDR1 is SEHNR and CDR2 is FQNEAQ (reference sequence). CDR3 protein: CASSLEPPGGNTEAFF. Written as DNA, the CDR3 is TGTGCCAGCAGCTTAGAACCCCCGGGAGGGAACACTGAAGCTTTCTTT.

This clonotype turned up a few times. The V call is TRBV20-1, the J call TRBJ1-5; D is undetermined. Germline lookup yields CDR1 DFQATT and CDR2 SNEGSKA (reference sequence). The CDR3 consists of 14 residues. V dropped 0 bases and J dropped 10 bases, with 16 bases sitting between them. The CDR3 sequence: CSARDSPGISPQHF. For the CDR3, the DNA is TGCAGTGCTAGAGATTCTCCGGGAATCAGCCCCCAGCATTTT.

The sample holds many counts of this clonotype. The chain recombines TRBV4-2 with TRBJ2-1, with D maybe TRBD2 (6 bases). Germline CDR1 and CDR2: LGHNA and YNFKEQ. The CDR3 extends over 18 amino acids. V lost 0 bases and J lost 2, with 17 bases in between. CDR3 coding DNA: TGTGCCAGCAGCCAAGATTTCCAGGCGGGGTTGGCCTACAATGAGCAGTTCTTC. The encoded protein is CASSQDFQAGLAYNEQFF.